This section outlines one T cell receptor beta chain sequence together with its context. The source of the sample is a study of T-cell memory formation after mild COVID-19. The V gene lost 1 base and the J gene lost 4 bases, with 14 bases spanning the gap. The germline V gene encodes CDR1 SGHAT and CDR2 FQNNGV. The CDR3 covers 16 residues. TCRdb re-called the 5' RACE reads through MiXCR, storing one row per CDR3 protein. The sample carries almost 550,000 distinct CDR3 sequences, about 20% recorded once. This receptor was obtained from an adult woman who had mild COVID-19 (a few samples of this study predate the infection). Cell type and time point are not known. The chain links TRBV11-2 to TRBJ2-1; maybe TRBD1 (5 bases). Source material: PBMCs or a T cell subset sorted from them (not recorded which). The CDR3 DNA follows: TGTGCCAGCAGCTTAGGGTTGGATAGGGGTTACAATGAGCAGTTCTTC. This translates into CASSLGLDRGYNEQFF.